The 28 T cell receptor beta chains listed next were all sequenced from one sample in a study of cytomegalovirus exposure and HLA in healthy donors. Vbeta (60) and Jbeta (13) primers were used in the PCR. Assay used: immunoSEQ multiplex PCR; TCRdb lists only in-frame clones, some missing. There are tens of thousands of clones in the sample; roughly 80% occur only once, and about 22% lies in the top ten. The specimen was PBMCs. The receptors originated from a woman aged 40 to 55 in good health and CMV-seropositive.

The rearrangement links TRBV30 to TRBJ1-1, with D perhaps matching TRBD1 (6 bases). V gave up 2 bases and J gave up 5 bases, with 18 bases separating them. The CDR3 runs 15 residues. In germline, CDR1 is GTSNPN, CDR2 SVGIG (reference sequence). CDR3 protein: CAWSSGGRGGTEAFF. The CDR3 nucleotides read TGTGCCTGGAGTTCCGGCGGAAGGGGGGGGACTGAAGCTTTCTTT. The full variable domain, in which reference TRBV30 and TRBJ1-1 provide the parts outside the CDR3, is SQTIHQWPATLVQPVGSPLSLECTVEGTSNPNLYWYRQAAGRGLQLLFYSVGIGQISSEVPQNLSASRPQDRQFILSSKKLLLSDSGFYLCAWSSGGRGGTEAFFGQGTRLTVV.

The chain is built from TRBV27 and TRBJ1-2; D remains unclear. Trimming stripped 6 bases from V and 3 bases from J, with 17 bases between. The germline V gene encodes CDR1 MNHEY and CDR2 SMNVEV (reference sequence). This CDR3 spans 15 amino acids. The CDR3 protein is CASSPSLAPYYGYTF. CDR3 nucleotide sequence: TGTGCCAGCAGCCCCTCCCTGGCCCCCTACTATGGCTACACCTTC.

The chain carries TRBV30 and TRBJ1-6; D may be TRBD1 (6 bases). Germline CDR1 GTSNPN, CDR2 SVGIG (reference sequence). The CDR3 runs 15 residues. Deletions cut 0 bases from V and 7 bases from J, with 13 bases between. In DNA, the CDR3 is TGTGCCTGGAGTGTTGGCGGGGGCTCGAATTCACCCCTCCACTTT. It encodes CAWSVGGGSNSPLHF.

In DNA form, the CDR3 reads TGTGCCAGCAGCCAACTAGGACTAGCGGGAACTTCCTACGAGCAGTACTTC. This encodes CASSQLGLAGTSYEQYF. The gene calls are TRBV5-6 and TRBJ2-7, with 12 bases aligning to TRBD2. Trimming cost V 4 bases and J 1 base; bases outside gene matches: 9. The CDR3 extends over 17 amino acids. Germline-derived CDR1 and CDR2 are SGHDT and YYEEEE.

The chain links TRBV6-5 to TRBJ1-3; D may be TRBD1 (6 bases). Trimming pared 2 bases from V and 2 bases from J, leaving 10 bases between. This CDR3 is 15 amino acids long. CDR1 is MNHEY and CDR2 is SVGAGI in the germline V gene. The chain's CDR3 is CASSYDRSTGNTIYF. The DNA for the CDR3 is TGTGCCAGCAGTTACGACAGGTCAACTGGAAACACCATATATTTT.

This clone has just one count. This sequence joins TRBV5-6 and TRBJ1-2; 7 bases line up with TRBD1. J lost 6 bases, V lost 3 bases, and 14 bases had no gene match. This CDR3 is built from 16 residues. The germline CDR1 and CDR2 sequences are SGHDT and YYEEEE. This chain's CDR3 is CASSSAGQLVYNGYTF. DNA of the CDR3: TGTGCCAGCAGCTCGGCGGGACAGCTAGTTTACAATGGCTACACCTTC.

This rearrangement joins TRBV5-6 to TRBJ2-5, with a possible D match to TRBD2 (6 bases). Per germline, CDR1 SGHDT and CDR2 YYEEEE. The CDR3 contains 15 residues. The V and J ends lost 1 base and 3 bases respectively, with 13 bases between them. The CDR3 spells CASSLRRWREETQYF. DNA of the CDR3: TGTGCCAGCAGCTTGCGTCGTTGGAGGGAAGAGACCCAGTACTTC.

This rearrangement joins TRBV5-6 to TRBJ2-7; 7 bases are a match to TRBD1. There are 13 residues in the CDR3. J was trimmed by 3 bases and V by 0 bases; bases with no gene match: 0. Per germline, CDR1 SGHDT and CDR2 YYEEEE. The CDR3, as DNA: TGTGCCAGCAGCTTGGACAGGGGCTACGAGCAGTACTTC. It encodes CASSLDRGYEQYF.

The V and J genes are TRBV4-1 and TRBJ1-6, with D maybe TRBD1 (6 bases). Per the germline V gene, CDR1 is MGHRA and CDR2 is YSYEKL. This CDR3 has 17 residues. Between the trimmed V and J ends, which lost 2 bases and 5 bases, there was a span of 16 bases. The CDR3 here is CASSQRDRRGNNSPLHF. The CDR3 region has the DNA TGCGCCAGCAGCCAACGAGACAGGAGAGGAAATAATTCACCCCTCCACTTT.

This clone has only one observation. The chain links TRBV18 to TRBJ2-3, with D perhaps TRBD1 (5 bases). CDR3 length equals 15 residues. Germline CDR1 is KGHSH and CDR2 is LQKENI. The V gene lost 6 bases and the J gene lost 4 bases, with 17 bases spanning the gap. The CDR3 is CASSLNLPRADTQYF. The CDR3 DNA follows: TGTGCCAGCTCGTTAAACCTGCCCAGGGCAGATACGCAGTATTTT.

This clone came up a few times. The chain carries TRBV4-1 and TRBJ1-2; D possibly corresponds to TRBD1 (6 bases). The CDR3 runs 15 residues. The germline V gene encodes CDR1 MGHRA and CDR2 YSYEKL. V lost 5 bases and J 5 bases, leaving 18 bases between the germline ends. CDR3 loop: CASSFQRQASYGYTF. The CDR3 DNA reads TGCGCCAGCAGCTTTCAAAGACAGGCCTCATATGGCTACACCTTC.

The chain joins TRBV30 to TRBJ1-1, with D unclear. The V end lost 0 bases, the J end lost 0 bases, and 11 bases lay between the germline ends. Germline CDR1 GTSNPN, CDR2 SVGIG (reference sequence). The CDR3 is made up of 15 amino acids. The CDR3 spells CAWSVSILMNTEAFF. CDR3 sequence (DNA): TGTGCCTGGAGTGTTAGTATACTAATGAACACTGAAGCTTTCTTT.

The count of this clone is one. This rearrangement joins TRBV27 to TRBJ2-1; TRBD2 agrees at 12 bases. The germline V gene has CDR1 MNHEY and CDR2 SMNVEV (reference sequence). This CDR3 has 18 amino acids. J gave up 6 bases and V 4 bases, and 13 bases lay outside the gene matches. CDR3: CASSSPPRTSGGFNEQFF. DNA of the CDR3: TGTGCCAGCAGTTCCCCACCAAGAACTAGCGGGGGGTTCAATGAGCAGTTCTTC.

This chain uses TRBV5-1 with TRBJ2-3, with 7 positions matching TRBD1. Germline trimming cut 4 bases from V and 4 bases from J; bases unmatched to any gene: 9. CDR3 size: 15 residues. From germline, CDR1 is SGHRS and CDR2 YFSETQ. CDR3 DNA: TGCGCCAGCAGCCTAGACAGGGTGGGCGCAGATACGCAGTATTTT. Protein: CASSLDRVGADTQYF.

The sample holds one count of this clone. This rearrangement joins TRBV15 to TRBJ2-6; no clear D gene. The CDR3 is 15 amino acids. Between the trimmed V and J ends, which lost 5 bases and 0 bases, there was a span of 8 bases. Germline V lookup: CDR1 LNHNV, CDR2 YYDKDF (reference sequence). CDR3 sequence reads: CATSEYISGANVLTF. The CDR3 DNA follows: TGTGCCACCAGCGAGTATATCTCTGGGGCCAACGTCCTGACTTTC.

The chain recombines TRBV2 with TRBJ1-1; TRBD1 matches 11 bases. The V and J ends lost 5 bases and 0 bases, in that order; junction bases with no gene match: 8. The CDR3 sequence is 17 residues long. Germline CDR1 SNHLY, CDR2 FYNNEI. For the CDR3, the DNA is TGTGCCAGCAGTACGGGACAGGGGGGAGGGATGAACACTGAAGCTTTCTTT. Protein sequence: CASSTGQGGGMNTEAFF.

V gene TRBV6-5 combines with J gene TRBJ2-2; 9 bases line up with TRBD1. Unmatched junction bases numbered 3, after V lost 0 bases and J lost 7 bases. From germline, CDR1 is MNHEY and CDR2 SVGAGI. This CDR3 contains 15 residues. This CDR3 is CASSYSGQGYGELFF. CDR3 in DNA: TGTGCCAGCAGTTACTCGGGACAGGGTTACGGGGAGCTGTTTTTT.

V usage is TRBV6-6 and J usage is TRBJ1-2; TRBD1 agrees at 9 bases. The CDR3 has 14 amino acids. Per germline, CDR1 MNHNY and CDR2 SVGAGI (reference sequence). Trimming took 7 bases from V and 1 from J; bases not matched to a gene: 4. The CDR3 sequence: CASIPGQGNYGYTF. The CDR3 nucleotides are TGTGCCAGCATCCCGGGACAGGGTAACTATGGCTACACCTTC.

The chain links TRBV2 to TRBJ2-7, with 7 bases matching TRBD1. The CDR3 covers 14 residues. Germline V gene lookup returns CDR1 SNHLY and CDR2 FYNNEI. Trimming cost V 3 bases and J 1 base; bases outside gene matches: 3. The CDR3 loop is CASSDRGRSYEQYF. The CDR3 DNA follows: TGTGCCAGCAGTGACAGGGGGAGATCCTACGAGCAGTACTTC.

Concerning this clone: Mismatch with germline at one junction end may stem from a read error. V gene TRBV2 combines with J gene TRBJ1-2; tentative D call: TRBD1 (6 bases). In germline, CDR1 is SNHLY, CDR2 FYNNEI. This CDR3 spans 12 amino acids. The CDR3, as DNA: TGTGCCAGCAGGGAAGGGACATCTGGCTACACCTTC. This translates into CASREGTSGYTF. The full variable domain, in which reference TRBV2 and TRBJ1-2 provide the parts outside the CDR3, is EPEVTQTPSHQVTQMGQEVILRCVPISNHLYFYWYRQILGQKVEFLVSFYNNEISEKSEIFDDQFSVERPDGSNFTLKIRSTKLEDSAMYFCASREGTSGYTFGSGTRLTVV.

This clone was observed a single time. CDR3 nucleotides: TGTGCCTGGGGGACTAGCGGGGGGCTGAGCACAGATACGCAGTATTTT. This encodes CAWGTSGGLSTDTQYF. The rearrangement uses TRBV30 and TRBJ2-3, with TRBD2 matching 15 bases. With 5 bases clipped from V and 0 bases from J, the junction kept 3 bases outside the gene matches. Germline V gene sequence: CDR1 GTSNPN, CDR2 SVGIG (reference sequence). This CDR3 has 16 residues. The entire variable domain, with the rest obtained from reference TRBV30 and TRBJ2-3, is as follows: SQTIHQWPATLVQPVGSPLSLECTVEGTSNPNLYWYRQAAGRGLQLLFYSVGIGQISSEVPQNLSASRPQDRQFILSSKKLLLSDSGFYLCAWGTSGGLSTDTQYFGPGTRLTVL.

The chain couples TRBV4-2 to TRBJ1-3; TRBD1 might be the D (5 bases). Germline V CDR1 and CDR2: LGHNA, YNFKEQ. The CDR3 consists of 18 residues. The V end lost 0 bases, the J end lost 0 bases, and 15 bases lay between the germline ends. The CDR3, as DNA: TGTGCCAGCAGCCAAGAGGGAGGGGCTAGGCTCTCTGGAAACACCATATATTTT. Translating gives CASSQEGGARLSGNTIYF.

V is TRBV29-1 and J is TRBJ1-2; D is undetermined. The V gene lost 4 bases and the J gene lost 0 bases, with 6 bases spanning the gap. Per the germline V gene, CDR1 is SQVTM and CDR2 is ANQGSEA. The CDR3 runs to 12 residues. CDR3 amino acids: CSVVDSNYGYTF. CDR3 DNA: TGCAGCGTTGTGGACTCTAACTATGGCTACACCTTC.

The chain joins TRBV30 to TRBJ1-2; tentatively, D is TRBD1 (5 bases). The germline CDR1 and CDR2 sequences are GTSNPN and SVGIG (reference sequence). V was clipped by 3 bases and J by 4 bases, with 12 bases between them. The CDR3 length is 13 residues. CDR3 protein: CAWSHRGVYGYTF. The CDR3 DNA sequence: TGTGCCTGGAGCCACCGGGGGGTCTATGGCTACACCTTC.

The chain links TRBV5-1 to TRBJ2-3; a possible D gene is TRBD1 (5 bases). Germline V gives CDR1 SGHRS, CDR2 YFSETQ. The CDR3 runs to 14 residues. Trimming removed 0 bases from V and 4 bases from J, with 9 bases in between. The CDR3 sequence: CASSLVGPPDTQYF. The CDR3 region has the DNA TGCGCCAGCAGCTTGGTGGGGCCTCCAGATACGCAGTATTTT.

The chain has TRBV7-9 and TRBJ2-3; D unresolved. Germline V gene lookup returns CDR1 SEHNR and CDR2 FQNEAQ (reference sequence). V was trimmed by 1 base and J by 2 bases, leaving 10 bases between them. This CDR3 spans 15 amino acids. The CDR3 protein is CASSLGSLFTDTQYF. Written as DNA, the CDR3 is TGTGCCAGCAGCTTAGGTTCCCTTTTCACAGATACGCAGTATTTT.

This chain uses TRBV9 with TRBJ2-5; 12 positions agree with TRBD2. Germline V gene sequence: CDR1 SGDLS, CDR2 YYNGEE. The CDR3 contains 15 residues. Trimming cost V 4 bases and J 5 bases; bases outside gene matches: 6. The CDR3 nucleotides read TGTGCCAGCAGCCCGCGACTAGCGGGAGAGGAGACCCAGTACTTC. Translated: CASSPRLAGEETQYF. The variable domain in full, completed from reference TRBV9 and TRBJ2-5, reads DSGVTQTPKHLITATGQRVTLRCSPRSGDLSVYWYQQSLDQGLQFLIQYYNGEERAKGNILERFSAQQFPDLHSELNLSSLELGDSALYFCASSPRLAGEETQYFGPGTRLLVL.

This chain joins TRBV11-3 and TRBJ1-5, with 11 bases fitting TRBD1. This CDR3 has 17 amino acids. Germline values: CDR1 SGHNT, CDR2 YENEEA. The ends lost 6 bases at V and 1 base at J; junction bases unmatched: 8. The CDR3 reads CASRPRTGGGSNQPQHF. DNA of the CDR3: TGTGCCAGCAGACCGCGGACAGGGGGCGGGAGCAATCAGCCCCAGCATTTT.